The 14 T cell receptor beta chains given below trace back to one sample, sequenced in a study of cytomegalovirus exposure and HLA in healthy donors. This PCR relied on a set of 60 Vbeta primers and 13 Jbeta primers. Measured with immunoSEQ multiplex PCR; TCRdb has only the in-frame clones, and not every one. This sample has 250,000 or so clones, with approximately 91% found just once. Sequences were obtained from PBMCs. Receptor source: a girl aged 2 to 10 in good health and CMV-seronegative.

The chain uses TRBV25-1 and TRBJ2-3, with TRBD2 matching 8 bases. Germline V gene data show CDR1 as MGHDK and CDR2 as SYGVNS. This CDR3 is built from 13 residues. The V and J ends lost 8 bases and 3 bases, in that order; junction bases with no gene match: 4. The CDR3 DNA follows: TGTGCCAGCTCCGGGGGGGGGACAGATACGCAGTATTTT. Amino acid sequence: CASSGGGTDTQYF. Full variable domain (rest looked up from reference TRBV25-1 and TRBJ2-3): EADIYQTPRYLVIGTGKKITLECSQTMGHDKMYWYQQDPGMELHLIHYSYGVNSTEKGDLSSESTVSRIRTEHFPLTLESARPSHTSQYLCASSGGGTDTQYFGPGTRLTVL.

In this sample, this clone turned up once. The V gene is TRBV5-1, the J gene TRBJ1-2; D perhaps matches TRBD1 (5 bases). The V gene's germline CDR1 is SGHRS and CDR2 YFSETQ. V lost 0 bases, J lost 4 bases, and 13 bases lay in between. The CDR3 has 15 amino acids. CDR3 bases: TGCGCCAGCAGCTTGGGGGGGGGATCAGTCTATGGCTACACCTTC. It is translated as CASSLGGGSVYGYTF. Drawing the rest from reference TRBV5-1 and TRBJ1-2, the complete variable domain is KAGVTQTPRYLIKTRGQQVTLSCSPISGHRSVSWYQQTPGQGLQFLFEYFSETQRNKGNFPGRFSGRQFSNSRSEMNVSTLELGDSALYLCASSLGGGSVYGYTFGSGTRLTVV.

This clone appeared a single time. The chain uses TRBV10-2 and TRBJ1-4; possible D gene TRBD1, 6 bases. Germline V gives CDR1 WSHSY, CDR2 SAAADI. This CDR3 is 13 amino acids long. Trimming cost V 8 bases and J 8 bases, with 15 bases left between them. CDR3 DNA: TGCGCCAGCGCTCGACAAACAGGGGAAAAACTGTTTTTT. Translation gives CASARQTGEKLFF.

This chain uses TRBV7-3 with TRBJ2-7; D call uncertain. Trimming left V 0 bases short and J 3 bases short, with 6 bases between. This CDR3 contains 13 residues. CDR1 is SGHTA and CDR2 is FQGTGA in the germline V gene. CDR3 sequence (DNA): TGTGCCAGCAGCTTAACCGCTAGCTACGAGCAGTACTTC. This translates into CASSLTASYEQYF.

This clone has only a few counts. This sequence joins TRBV4-1 and TRBJ1-1; D is perhaps TRBD1 (6 bases). In germline, CDR1 is MGHRA, CDR2 YSYEKL. V was trimmed by 0 bases and J by 0 bases, leaving 11 bases between them. The CDR3 extends over 16 amino acids. The DNA of the CDR3 is TGCGCCAGCAGCCAAGACCCGGGGGGCCTGAACACTGAAGCTTTCTTT. It codes for CASSQDPGGLNTEAFF.

V is TRBV28 and J is TRBJ1-1; TRBD1 matches 12 bases. CDR3 size: 14 residues. CDR1 is MDHEN and CDR2 is SYDVKM in the germline V gene. J lost 4 bases, V lost 7 bases, and 4 bases had no gene match. CDR3 sequence: CASTRDRGLTEAFF. In DNA form, the CDR3 reads TGTGCCAGCACCCGGGACAGGGGGCTCACTGAAGCTTTCTTT.

The rearrangement links TRBV7-6 to TRBJ2-1; 10 bases line up with TRBD2. The length of the CDR3 is 17 residues. J was trimmed by 1 base and V by 3 bases; bases with no gene match: 6. In germline, CDR1 is SGHVS, CDR2 FNYEAQ. The CDR3 DNA sequence: TGTGCCAGCAGCTTGACTAGCGGGCCTCATTCCTACAATGAGCAGTTCTTC. Translating it yields CASSLTSGPHSYNEQFF.

The rearrangement uses TRBV19 and TRBJ1-3; unclear D gene. Germline V gene data show CDR1 as LNHDA and CDR2 as SQIVND (reference sequence). The CDR3 covers 14 residues. V was cut by 5 bases and J by 6 bases, with 14 bases left in between. CDR3 coding DNA: TGTGCCAGTAGTCCGCGGTGGCCCCAAAACACCATATATTTT. Translation: CASSPRWPQNTIYF.

The chain links TRBV7-9 to TRBJ1-1; a weak D match, TRBD1 (5 bases). The germline V and J ends were trimmed by 5 bases and 6 bases, with 19 bases remaining between them. The CDR3 runs to 15 residues. The germline V gene encodes CDR1 SEHNR and CDR2 FQNEAQ (reference sequence). CDR3 region: CASSPPRPGGAEAFF. The CDR3 nucleotides are TGTGCCAGCAGCCCTCCACGGCCGGGGGGGGCTGAAGCTTTCTTT.

The chain links TRBV29-1 to TRBJ2-6; D possibly corresponds to TRBD1 (8 bases). The CDR3 runs to 13 residues. CDR1 is SQVTM and CDR2 is ANQGSEA in the germline V gene. Trimming stripped 7 bases from V and 13 bases from J, with 20 bases between. In DNA form, the CDR3 reads TGCAGCGGAACAGGGGGGGACCTAAAAGTCCTGACTTTC. The encoded protein is CSGTGGDLKVLTF.

This clone has just one count. J is TRBJ2-3 and V is TRBV19, with 7 nucleotides matching TRBD2. CDR3 length: 15 residues. Germline V gene lookup returns CDR1 LNHDA and CDR2 SQIVND (reference sequence). V trimming: 3 bases; J trimming: 6 bases; junction bases outside the gene matches: 9. The CDR3 bases are TGTGCCAGTAGTATCTCGGCGACGGGAGGTGATACGCAGTATTTT. Protein sequence: CASSISATGGDTQYF.

The chain recombines TRBV13 with TRBJ2-7, with TRBD2 matching 14 bases. J was trimmed by 2 bases and V by 4 bases; bases with no gene match: 4. The germline gives CDR1 PRHDT, CDR2 FYEKMQ (reference sequence). CDR3 length: 16 residues. The CDR3 DNA sequence: TGTGCCAGCAGCTCGCGACTAGCGGGAGGGACCTACGAGCAGTACTTC. Translating gives CASSSRLAGGTYEQYF.

The chain is built from TRBV5-4 and TRBJ2-1, with a possible D match to TRBD2 (6 bases). CDR1 and CDR2 (germline): SGHNT, YYREEE (reference sequence). V was shortened by 4 bases and J by 0 bases, with 14 bases between the two germline ends. This CDR3 is built from 16 residues. CDR3: CASSPGLPSSYNEQFF. Here the CDR3 DNA reads TGTGCCAGCAGCCCGGGACTCCCCAGCTCCTACAATGAGCAGTTCTTC.

This clone was counted a few times. This sequence joins TRBV19 and TRBJ1-1; TRBD1 agrees at 7 bases. CDR1 is LNHDA and CDR2 is SQIVND in the germline V gene (reference sequence). Losses at the gene ends were 4 bases for V and 5 bases for J; bases not matched to a gene: 10. The CDR3 extends over 15 amino acids. CDR3 region: CASSTHTGVGTEAFF. The DNA for the CDR3 is TGTGCCAGTAGTACCCATACAGGGGTGGGGACTGAAGCTTTCTTT. The full variable domain, its missing parts supplied by reference TRBV19 and TRBJ1-1, is DGGITQSPKYLFRKEGQNVTLSCEQNLNHDAMYWYRQDPGQGLRLIYYSQIVNDFQKGDIAEGYSVSREKKESFPLTVTSAQKNPTAFYLCASSTHTGVGTEAFFGQGTRLTVV.